Listed below are T cell receptor beta chains from one sample, sequenced in a study of PD-1 blockade in classical Hodgkin lymphoma. Assay used: immunoSEQ multiplex PCR; TCRdb lists only in-frame clones, some missing. The sample holds approximately 52,000 clones, approximately 86% seen once. This material consisted of peripheral blood mononuclear cells (PBMCs), taken before the fourth cycle of nivolumab. Every receptor here comes from a human donor with classical Hodgkin lymphoma. The CDR3 runs from the conserved cysteine through the conserved F or W. D genes are given only for firm matches.

d_call	v_call	j_call	cdr3_aa	cdr3_nt
NA	TRBV10-1	TRBJ2-6	CASSEGGGAKANVLTF	TGCGCCAGCAGTGAGGGTGGGGGGGCGAAGGCCAACGTCCTGACTTTC
NA	TRBV30	TRBJ1-1	CAWSDFPGHEGTEAFF	TGTGCCTGGAGTGATTTCCCGGGTCACGAAGGGACTGAAGCTTTCTTT
NA	TRBV14	TRBJ2-1	CASSHFPGGSSYNEQFF	TGTGCCAGCAGCCATTTCCCCGGTGGGAGCTCCTACAATGAGCAGTTCTTC
TRBD1	TRBV28	TRBJ2-7	CASSPSGTGSYEQYF	TGTGCCAGCAGCCCCTCCGGGACAGGTTCCTACGAGCAGTACTTC
TRBD1	TRBV5-1	TRBJ2-6	CASSLVGTGVSGANVLTF	TGCGCCAGCAGCTTGGTCGGGACAGGGGTCTCTGGGGCCAACGTCCTGACTTTC
TRBD1	TRBV19	TRBJ1-2	CASSMRTGTGANYGYTF	TGTGCCAGTAGTATGCGGACAGGGACAGGGGCTAACTATGGCTACACCTTC
NA	TRBV7-9	TRBJ1-2	CASSPRTGGSGGYTF	TGTGCCAGCAGCCCCAGGACGGGGGGCTCTGGTGGCTACACCTTC
NA	TRBV7-7	TRBJ2-1	CASSLAGNNEQFF	TGTGCCAGCAGCTTAGCCGGGAACAATGAGCAGTTCTTC
NA	TRBV9	TRBJ2-3	CASSVGRGNRDTQYF	TGTGCCAGCAGCGTAGGAAGGGGGAACCGAGATACGCAGTATTTT
NA	TRBV7-8	TRBJ1-4	CASSLWGTNEKLFF	TGTGCCAGCAGCCTTTGGGGGACTAATGAAAAACTGTTTTTT